The 19 T cell receptor beta chains below were found in one sample sequenced in a study of blood T cells in healthy people across ages. Primed by a sample-barcoded 5' primer and a J-beta primer mix, a second PCR proceeded for about 6 to 12 cycles. TCRdb recomputed calls from the 5' RACE reads with MiXCR, one row per CDR3 protein. The sample contains 1,800,000 or so distinct CDR3 sequences, about two fifths of which appear only once. What was sequenced was blood. The receptors here all came from a human donor in good health.

The rearrangement joins TRBV5-1 to TRBJ1-4; 7 nucleotides match TRBD1. V shed 3 bases and J 8 bases; nucleotides not matched to a gene: 10. This CDR3 is 15 amino acids long. The germline V gene has CDR1 SGHRS and CDR2 YFSETQ. CDR3 sequence reads: CASSSNGQAMEKLFF. DNA of the CDR3: TGCGCCAGCAGCTCAAATGGACAGGCTATGGAAAAACTGTTTTTT.

This chain links TRBV24-1 with TRBJ2-7, with TRBD1 identical over 8 bases. Germline-derived CDR1 and CDR2 are KGHDR and SFDVKD. The V and J ends lost 1 base and 6 bases, in that order; junction bases with no gene match: 1. This CDR3 region has 13 residues. Written as DNA, the CDR3 is TGTGCCACCAGTGATTTCACAGGGGGCGAGCAGTACTTC. Encoded protein: CATSDFTGGEQYF.

About this clonotype itself: Its ends do not fully match the called genes, so a read error is possible. The chain carries TRBV10-3 and TRBJ2-3, with a weak D call TRBD2 (6 bases). Germline-derived CDR1 and CDR2 are ENHRY and SYGVKD. The CDR3 contains 14 residues. The CDR3 protein is CAISGGAHTDMQYF. The CDR3 DNA reads TGTGCCATCAGCGGGGGAGCCCACACAGATATGCAGTATTTT.

In this sample, this clonotype turned up a few times. The chain recombines TRBV25-1 with TRBJ2-6; TRBD1 matches at 8 bases. CDR1 is MGHDK, CDR2 SYGVNS, per germline. The CDR3 is made up of 17 amino acids. With V trimmed by 3 bases and J by 0 bases, 4 bases remained unmatched. CDR3 sequence reads: CASSETGAPSGANVLTF. The CDR3 coding sequence is TGTGCCAGCAGTGAGACAGGGGCCCCCTCTGGGGCCAACGTCCTGACTTTC.

The chain uses TRBV20-1 and TRBJ1-1; 8 bases line up with TRBD1. The CDR3 is 12 residues long. V gave up 8 bases and J gave up 6 bases; unmatched junction bases: 8. Germline-derived CDR1 and CDR2 are DFQATT and SNEGSKA (reference sequence). CDR3 coding DNA: TGCAGTACAGGACAGGGACGCGCTGAAGCTTTCTTT. It translates to CSTGQGRAEAFF.

The V and J genes are TRBV13 and TRBJ2-7, with TRBD2 identical over 8 bases. From germline, CDR1 is PRHDT and CDR2 FYEKMQ (reference sequence). The CDR3 contains 15 residues. Trimming cost V 2 bases and J 2 bases; bases outside gene matches: 5. CDR3 sequence reads: CASSLIGGGTYEQYF. CDR3 sequence (DNA): TGTGCCAGCAGCTTAATCGGCGGGGGGACCTACGAGCAGTACTTC.

In its sample, this clonotype was seen a few times. The chain recombines TRBV6-5 with TRBJ1-1, with D possibly TRBD1 on 6 matching bases. The ends were cut back, 8 bases at V and 11 bases at J, with 15 bases in the middle. This CDR3 has 11 amino acids. CDR1 is MNHEY and CDR2 is SVGAGI in the germline V gene. CDR3 DNA sequence: TGTGCCAGCTCCACGGGGGGCAGGGCTTTCTTT. It is translated as CASSTGGRAFF.

In its sample, this clonotype was seen a few times. The chain joins TRBV6-5 to TRBJ2-6; possibly TRBD1 for D (5 bases). CDR1 and CDR2 (germline): MNHEY, SVGAGI. V was trimmed by 8 bases and J by 0 bases, leaving 11 bases between them. CDR3 size: 15 residues. The CDR3 protein is CASCRALSGANVLTF. DNA of the CDR3: TGTGCCAGCTGCAGGGCTCTCTCTGGGGCCAACGTCCTGACTTTC.

This clonotype appeared a few times. The rearrangement links TRBV4-1 to TRBJ2-4, with D tentatively TRBD2 (6 bases). V dropped 0 bases and J dropped 0 bases, with 15 bases sitting between them. Germline V gene sequence: CDR1 MGHRA, CDR2 YSYEKL. The CDR3 has 18 amino acids. In DNA form, the CDR3 reads TGCGCCAGCAGCCAAGAATTTGGCGGGGTTTTAGCCAAAAACATTCAGTACTTC. It yields the protein CASSQEFGGVLAKNIQYF.

The chain carries TRBV28 and TRBJ2-5, with TRBD2 as a possible D gene (6 bases). The CDR3 loop spans 12 amino acids. Between the trimmed V and J ends, which lost 6 bases and 9 bases, there was a span of 14 bases. Germline CDR1 and CDR2: MDHEN and SYDVKM. The CDR3 reads CASRRLGVSQYF. DNA of the CDR3: TGTGCCAGCAGACGACTAGGTGTCTCCCAGTACTTC.

This clonotype has just a few counts. The chain uses TRBV12-3 or TRBV12-4 and TRBJ1-2; D is unresolved. V lost 7 bases and J lost 5, with 11 bases in between. This CDR3 is built from 12 residues. CDR3 DNA sequence: TGTGCCAGCACCGTGGGCGGTTATGGCTACACCTTC. It codes for CASTVGGYGYTF.

This clonotype is a singleton in its sample. The rearrangement links TRBV7-2 to TRBJ2-5, with D possibly being TRBD1 (5 bases). Trimming took off 1 base at V and 3 bases at J, with 15 bases between the two ends. CDR3 length equals 16 residues. The V gene's germline CDR1 is SGHTA and CDR2 FQGNSA. The CDR3 spells CASSLVDKGPKETQYF. In DNA form, the CDR3 reads TGTGCCAGCAGCTTAGTGGACAAGGGCCCGAAAGAGACCCAGTACTTC.

The rearrangement uses TRBV15 and TRBJ2-1; 12 bases fit TRBD2. The CDR3 is 20 residues long. The junction had 11 bases not matched to a gene; V was cut back by 1 base and J by 1 base. CDR1 LNHNV and CDR2 YYDKDF come from the germline V gene (reference sequence). The CDR3 DNA reads as TGTGCCACCAGCAGAGGCCTGGGGCTAGCGGGGGGGAAGTCCTACAATGAGCAGTTCTTC. Translated, it gives CATSRGLGLAGGKSYNEQFF. Based on the CDR3 plus reference TRBV15 and TRBJ2-1, the full variable domain is DAMVIQNPRYQVTQFGKPVTLSCSQTLNHNVMYWYQQKSSQAPKLLFHYYDKDFNNEADTPDNFQSRRPNTSFCFLDIRSPGLGDTAMYLCATSRGLGLAGGKSYNEQFFGPGTRLTVL.

The chain is built from TRBV7-6 and TRBJ2-3; no clear D gene. V was trimmed by 7 bases and J by 6 bases, leaving 14 bases between them. The germline gives CDR1 SGHVS, CDR2 FNYEAQ. The CDR3 has 13 residues. This CDR3 reads CASTPSLGDTQYF. The CDR3 DNA is TGTGCCAGCACCCCTTCTCTGGGGGATACGCAGTATTTT.

Worth noting for this clonotype: One junction end disagrees with the germline gene, perhaps due to a read error. The chain couples TRBV4-3 to TRBJ2-5; D gene unclear. Germline values: CDR1 LGHNA, CDR2 YSLEER. This CDR3 contains 15 residues. The CDR3 DNA reads as TGCGCCAGCAGCCAAGATAATAGTCCCCAAGAGGCCCAGTACTTC. Amino acid sequence: CASSQDNSPQEAQYF.

The chain links TRBV12-3 or TRBV12-4 to TRBJ2-1; D is uncertain. V was shortened by 11 bases and J by 0 bases, with 14 bases between the two germline ends. This CDR3 region has 14 residues. The CDR3 DNA reads as TGTGCCCCAAGAGCCTCGAGCTCCTACAATGAGCAGTTCTTC. As protein: CAPRASSSYNEQFF.

The chain joins TRBV20-1 to TRBJ2-3, with 10 positions matching TRBD2. This CDR3 has 13 amino acids. Germline CDR1 reads DFQATT; CDR2 reads SNEGSKA (reference sequence). CDR3 sequence reads: CSPRLAGADTQYF. In DNA form, the CDR3 reads TGCAGCCCACGCCTAGCGGGGGCAGATACGCAGTATTTT.

The CDR3 loop is CASSDVRRGNTEAFF. For the CDR3, the DNA is TGTGCCAGCAGTGACGTCCGTAGGGGGAACACTGAAGCTTTCTTT. The chain carries TRBV25-1 and TRBJ1-1, with D perhaps TRBD1 (5 bases). V was trimmed by 3 bases and J by 1 base, leaving 12 bases between them. CDR1 MGHDK and CDR2 SYGVNS come from the germline V gene. The CDR3 loop spans 15 amino acids.

The chain combines TRBV5-1 with TRBJ1-2, with unresolved D. Trimming left V 3 bases short and J 7 bases short, with 13 bases between. The CDR3 spans 13 residues. CDR1 and CDR2 (germline): SGHRS, YFSETQ. The CDR3: CASSSPPTGGYTF. CDR3 DNA: TGCGCCAGCAGCTCCCCGCCAACCGGTGGCTACACCTTC.